Listed here are 18 T cell receptor beta chains from one sample, sequenced in a study of blood T cell repertoires in COVID-19. Profiling relied on immunoSEQ multiplex PCR, and the TCRdb table lists in-frame clones only, not all of them. Of 450,000 or so clones detected, roughly 90% appear once; the ten largest clones hold 0.8% to 0.9%. The sample taken for sequencing was peripheral blood. The receptors stem from a man between 18 and 35 years old with COVID-19, enrolled during active disease.

This sequence joins TRBV5-1 and TRBJ2-7; 7 bases match TRBD2. V dropped 2 bases and J dropped 6; count of bases not matched to a gene: 8. Per germline, CDR1 SGHRS and CDR2 YFSETQ. The CDR3 has 14 amino acids. CDR3 DNA sequence: TGCGCCAGCAGCTTAGATGGCCAGCGGGGCGAGCAGTACTTC. Encoded protein: CASSLDGQRGEQYF. The complete variable domain, with remaining parts taken from reference TRBV5-1 and TRBJ2-7, reads KAGVTQTPRYLIKTRGQQVTLSCSPISGHRSVSWYQQTPGQGLQFLFEYFSETQRNKGNFPGRFSGRQFSNSRSEMNVSTLELGDSALYLCASSLDGQRGEQYFGPGTRLTVT.

The chain joins TRBV29-1 to TRBJ2-7; D is possibly TRBD2 (5 bases). The ends were cut back, 0 bases at V and 6 bases at J, with 21 bases in the middle. The CDR3 length is 16 residues. Germline assignment: CDR1 SQVTM and CDR2 ANQGSEA. CDR3 amino acids: CSVEDLGLAGVFEQYF. Here the CDR3 DNA reads TGCAGCGTTGAAGACCTTGGGCTAGCTGGAGTTTTCGAGCAGTACTTC.

V gene TRBV3-1 (or the pseudogene TRBV3-2) combines with J gene TRBJ2-7; the match to TRBD2 covers 14 bases. Germline assignment: CDR1 LGHDT and CDR2 YNNKEL (reference sequence). The CDR3 is 16 amino acids. J gave up 5 bases and V 4 bases, and 7 bases lay outside the gene matches. The CDR3 region is CASSPRGTSGGHEQYF. In DNA form, the CDR3 reads TGTGCCAGCAGCCCAAGAGGGACTAGCGGGGGCCACGAGCAGTACTTC.

The rearrangement joins TRBV2 to TRBJ2-7; 7 bases line up with TRBD2. CDR3 size: 14 residues. The V and J ends lost 7 bases and 3 bases, in that order; junction bases with no gene match: 9. Per germline, CDR1 SNHLY and CDR2 FYNNEI. CDR3: CASTGLVESYEQYF. Here the CDR3 DNA reads TGTGCCAGCACCGGACTAGTCGAGAGCTACGAGCAGTACTTC.

The chain carries TRBV5-4 and TRBJ2-3; TRBD2 is a possible D gene (6 bases). V lost 7 bases, J lost 8 bases, and 20 bases lay in between. The CDR3 has 14 residues. The V gene's germline CDR1 is SGHNT and CDR2 YYREEE (reference sequence). The CDR3 DNA follows: TGTGCCAGCCTAGACAGTAGCGGCCCGGGTACGCAGTATTTT. It encodes CASLDSSGPGTQYF.

This chain links TRBV3-1 (or the pseudogene TRBV3-2) with TRBJ2-6; possibly TRBD1 for D (5 bases). The ends were cut back, 1 base at V and 0 bases at J, with 10 bases in the middle. Germline V gene data show CDR1 as LGHDT and CDR2 as YNNKEL (reference sequence). The CDR3 extends over 17 amino acids. The CDR3 is CASSQVYGHSGANVLTF. The CDR3 DNA sequence: TGTGCCAGCAGCCAAGTGTACGGACACTCTGGGGCCAACGTCCTGACTTTC.

V and J are TRBV19 and TRBJ2-3, with 11 nucleotides matching TRBD2. The junction had 5 bases not matched to a gene; V was cut back by 6 bases and J by 0 bases. CDR3 length: 16 amino acids. Germline V lookup: CDR1 LNHDA, CDR2 SQIVND (reference sequence). DNA for the CDR3: TGTGCCAGTAGGGAGACTAGCGGGACCAGCACAGATACGCAGTATTTT. Protein: CASRETSGTSTDTQYF.

The chain uses TRBV3-1 (or the pseudogene TRBV3-2) and TRBJ1-5; 10 positions agree with TRBD1. The CDR3 spans 14 residues. The junction had 4 bases not matched to a gene; V was cut back by 4 bases and J by 7 bases. Germline CDR1 and CDR2: LGHDT and YNNKEL (reference sequence). CDR3 coding DNA: TGTGCCAGCAGCCGGGGGACAGGGGAGCAGCCCCAGCATTTT. Residues: CASSRGTGEQPQHF.

The gene calls are TRBV23-1 and TRBJ1-1; tentatively, D is TRBD1 (5 bases). TRBV23-1 is an open reading frame whose function is uncertain. There are 15 residues in the CDR3. The V and J ends lost 7 bases and 4 bases respectively, with 19 bases between them. The CDR3 here is CASTRGLGPSTEAFF. Here the CDR3 DNA reads TGCGCCAGCACCCGAGGATTGGGGCCTAGCACTGAAGCTTTCTTT.

This chain links TRBV5-1 with TRBJ2-5, with D perhaps TRBD1 (6 bases). This CDR3 comprises 16 residues. V lost 1 base to trimming and J lost 3 bases, with 16 bases between them. CDR1 is SGHRS, CDR2 YFSETQ, per germline. The CDR3: CASSLSIRGPEETQYF. Written as DNA, the CDR3 is TGCGCCAGCAGCTTGTCGATCAGGGGACCCGAAGAGACCCAGTACTTC. The entire variable domain, with the rest obtained from reference TRBV5-1 and TRBJ2-5, is as follows: KAGVTQTPRYLIKTRGQQVTLSCSPISGHRSVSWYQQTPGQGLQFLFEYFSETQRNKGNFPGRFSGRQFSNSRSEMNVSTLELGDSALYLCASSLSIRGPEETQYFGPGTRLLVL.

V and J are TRBV10-3 and TRBJ2-2, with D perhaps matching TRBD1 (6 bases). Germline CDR1 and CDR2: ENHRY and SYGVKD. CDR3 length equals 14 residues. The V gene lost 11 bases and the J gene lost 3 bases, with 16 bases spanning the gap. The CDR3 loop reads CALSRGIDTGELFF. For the CDR3, the DNA is TGTGCCTTGTCAAGGGGGATCGACACCGGGGAGCTGTTTTTT.

In its sample, this clone was seen once. The CDR3 coding sequence is TGTGCCAGCATGGCAGGGGGCTACGAGCAGTACTTC. This sequence encodes CASMAGGYEQYF. The chain carries TRBV2 and TRBJ2-7, with 7 bases fitting TRBD1. CDR1 SNHLY and CDR2 FYNNEI come from the germline V gene. The ends lost 7 bases at V and 3 bases at J; junction bases unmatched: 3. CDR3 size: 12 residues.

This clone came up a few times. This chain connects TRBV2 to TRBJ1-2; 9 bases agree with TRBD1. The germline V gene has CDR1 SNHLY and CDR2 FYNNEI. The ends lost 4 bases at V and 3 bases at J; junction bases unmatched: 0. This CDR3 spans 13 amino acids. The CDR3 region has the DNA TGTGCCAGCAGTGGGGACAGGGACTATGGCTACACCTTC. Its translation: CASSGDRDYGYTF.

The genes are TRBV9 and TRBJ2-2; D uncertain. The germline CDR1 and CDR2 sequences are SGDLS and YYNGEE. This CDR3 is 14 amino acids long. Trimming pared 4 bases from V and 6 bases from J, leaving 13 bases between. The CDR3: CASSPEVGAGELFF. The CDR3 coding sequence is TGTGCCAGCAGCCCAGAAGTAGGAGCCGGGGAGCTGTTTTTT.

The CDR3 loop is CASSLTSAGSGANVLTF. Written as DNA, the CDR3 is TGTGCCAGCAGCTTAACGTCCGCGGGCTCTGGGGCCAACGTCCTGACTTTC. The chain combines TRBV7-3 with TRBJ2-6; maybe TRBD2 (5 bases). Looked up from germline, CDR1 is SGHTA and CDR2 is FQGTGA. V was clipped by 0 bases and J by 0 bases, with 9 bases between them. The CDR3 loop spans 17 amino acids.

The chain employs TRBV7-7 and TRBJ1-4; the D gene is possibly TRBD1 (6 bases). V lost 5 bases and J 3 bases, leaving 13 bases between the germline ends. The CDR3 has 15 amino acids. Germline-derived CDR1 and CDR2 are SSHAT and FNYEAQ (reference sequence). CDR3 protein: CASSLGGGANEKLFF. The DNA of the CDR3 is TGTGCCAGCAGCCTAGGGGGGGGTGCTAATGAAAAACTGTTTTTT.

The chain uses TRBV2 and TRBJ1-5, with 10 bases that match TRBD1. The J segment lost 5 bases and the V segment lost 6 bases, leaving 4 bases of the junction unmatched. The CDR3 consists of 14 residues. Looked up from germline, CDR1 is SNHLY and CDR2 is FYNNEI. CDR3 protein: CASSGTGEDQPQHF. DNA of the CDR3: TGTGCCAGCAGCGGGACAGGGGAGGATCAGCCCCAGCATTTT. Full variable domain (missing parts from reference TRBV2 and TRBJ1-5): EPEVTQTPSHQVTQMGQEVILRCVPISNHLYFYWYRQILGQKVEFLVSFYNNEISEKSEIFDDQFSVERPDGSNFTLKIRSTKLEDSAMYFCASSGTGEDQPQHFGDGTRLSIL.

The chain has TRBV2 and TRBJ1-3, with D maybe TRBD1 (5 bases). This CDR3 comprises 14 residues. Germline V gene lookup returns CDR1 SNHLY and CDR2 FYNNEI. Trimming stripped 10 bases from V and 3 bases from J, with 16 bases between. CDR3 nucleotide sequence: TGTGCCACCCACTGGCGGGGGAGTGGAAACACCATATATTTT. This codes for CATHWRGSGNTIYF.